Presented here are 18 T cell receptor beta chains from one specimen sequenced in a study of blood T cells in healthy people across ages. A second PCR, run for about 6 to 11 cycles, used a sample-barcoded 5' primer plus a J-beta primer mix. MiXCR, run by TCRdb on the 5' RACE reads, gives a single entry per CDR3 protein. The sample consists of about 580,000 distinct CDR3 sequences, around half of them appearing once. Sequencing used blood. These receptors came from an elderly man in good health.

In its sample, this clonotype was seen a few times. This chain connects TRBV6-5 to TRBJ2-2; D gene ambiguous. CDR1 is MNHEY and CDR2 is SVGAGI in the germline V gene. V dropped 7 bases and J dropped 7 bases, with 13 bases sitting between them. CDR3 length equals 13 residues. The CDR3 sequence is CASTVLAHGELFF. CDR3 DNA sequence: TGTGCCAGCACCGTACTGGCTCACGGGGAGCTGTTTTTT.

As for this clonotype: A much more abundant neighbour one base away suggests this may be a read error. The chain combines TRBV6-5 with TRBJ1-1; D gene uncertain. Germline V gene lookup returns CDR1 MNHEY and CDR2 SVGAGI. There are 12 residues in the CDR3. The CDR3 spells CAGSRGNTEAFF. CDR3 nucleotide sequence: TGTGCCGGCAGCCGAGGGAACACTGAAGCTTTCTTT.

The rearrangement links TRBV7-6 to TRBJ2-1; D is perhaps TRBD1 (6 bases). The CDR3 covers 14 residues. The V gene's germline CDR1 is SGHVS and CDR2 FNYEAQ. The ends were cut back, 5 bases at V and 6 bases at J, with 14 bases in the middle. The CDR3 region is CASSRDKVANEQFF. The DNA for the CDR3 is TGTGCCAGCAGCCGGGACAAGGTGGCCAATGAGCAGTTCTTC.

The chain carries TRBV28 and TRBJ2-3, with D uncertain. Germline CDR1 MDHEN, CDR2 SYDVKM. The V end was cut by 2 bases, the J end by 4 bases, with 10 bases between. CDR3 length: 14 amino acids. The CDR3 DNA reads as TGTGCCAGCAGTTTACACTTTAAGGCAGATACGCAGTATTTT. Translating gives CASSLHFKADTQYF.

Points on this clonotype: A much larger clonotype is one base distant, so this may be a read error. It is likely a read error, because the conserved phenylalanine at the end of the CDR3 is missing. The chain has TRBV7-9 and TRBJ2-1; D unresolved. The end of the DNA is better explained by TRBJ2-7, so the J call may be wrong. Germline values: CDR1 SEHNR, CDR2 FQNEAQ (reference sequence). This CDR3 region has 12 residues. CDR3 in amino acids: CASSSGGLEQYL. DNA of the CDR3: TGTGCCAGCAGTTCCGGCGGTCTCGAGCAGTACTTA.

The chain carries TRBV18 and TRBJ2-5; 7 bases agree with TRBD1. Germline V lookup: CDR1 KGHSH, CDR2 LQKENI. V was clipped by 3 bases and J by 2 bases; unmatched bases: 6. The CDR3 runs 15 residues. CDR3 bases: TGTGCCAGCTCACCTAGCCCGGACAGGCAAGAGACCCAGTACTTC. Its protein is CASSPSPDRQETQYF.

There are a few counts of this clonotype. J is TRBJ2-3 and V is TRBV7-9, with 14 bases fitting TRBD2. The CDR3 runs 16 residues. J gave up 4 bases and V 3 bases, and 3 bases lay outside the gene matches. CDR1 is SEHNR and CDR2 is FQNEAQ in the germline V gene (reference sequence). The CDR3 sequence is CASSFRLAGGADTQYF. Written as DNA, the CDR3 is TGTGCCAGCAGCTTCAGACTAGCGGGGGGGGCAGATACGCAGTATTTT.

DNA for the CDR3: TGTGCCTGGAGGCCCAGCGGGGGGGGCTACGAGCAGTACTTC. Translated: CAWRPSGGGYEQYF. The chain employs TRBV30 and TRBJ2-7, with 10 positions matching TRBD2. After removal of 3 bases from V and 3 bases from J, the junction contained 5 bases not matched to a gene. The CDR3 runs 14 residues. CDR1 GTSNPN and CDR2 SVGIG come from the germline V gene (reference sequence).

The chain uses TRBV4-1 and TRBJ1-6; weak D call: TRBD1 (5 bases). The CDR3 length is 16 residues. The V gene lost 0 bases and the J gene lost 9 bases, with 15 bases spanning the gap. Germline CDR1 and CDR2: MGHRA and YSYEKL. CDR3 coding DNA: TGCGCCAGCAGCCAAGACTCGGGACCTGGGGGTTCACCCCTCCACTTT. Translating gives CASSQDSGPGGSPLHF.

This clonotype was found a few times. The rearrangement uses TRBV20-1 and TRBJ2-5; D not resolved. Germline loops: CDR1 DFQATT, CDR2 SNEGSKA (reference sequence). The V and J ends lost 3 bases and 5 bases respectively, with 16 bases between them. There are 14 residues in the CDR3. CDR3 sequence reads: CSASRPAPWETQYF. CDR3 sequence (DNA): TGCAGTGCTAGTAGGCCCGCCCCTTGGGAGACCCAGTACTTC.

Concerning this clonotype itself: This may come from a read error, since a much larger clone is one base off. The V call is TRBV6-5, the J call TRBJ1-2, with unresolved D. Germline V CDR1 and CDR2: MNHEY, SVGAGI. Trimming stripped 7 bases from V and 8 bases from J, with 17 bases between. The CDR3 loop spans 13 amino acids. In DNA form, the CDR3 reads TGTGCCAGCACCAGCCTACTTCGGGCGGGCTACACCTTC. It encodes CASTSLLRAGYTF.

The gene calls are TRBV6-5 and TRBJ1-6, with D tentatively TRBD1 (6 bases). V lost 10 bases, J lost 7 bases, and 14 bases lay in between. Germline assignment: CDR1 MNHEY and CDR2 SVGAGI. The CDR3 is 13 amino acids. This CDR3 is CATAGGTNSPLHF. The CDR3 DNA reads as TGTGCCACGGCGGGAGGGACAAATTCACCCCTCCACTTT.

As concerns this clonotype: The CDR3 carries no conserved terminal phenylalanine or tryptophan, so it likely arises from a read error. The V call is TRBV6-5, the J call TRBJ2-5, with 10 bases identical to TRBD1. The last part of the DNA fits TRBJ2-7 better; the J call may be wrong. The CDR3 runs 15 residues. Germline loops: CDR1 MNHEY, CDR2 SVGAGI. The CDR3 is CASSTRDRGSNEQYL. CDR3 DNA: TGCGCCAGCAGTACTCGGGACAGGGGCTCCAACGAGCAGTACTTA.

The sample holds a few counts of this clonotype. The V call is TRBV11-2, the J call TRBJ2-5; 8 nucleotides match TRBD2. There are 15 residues in the CDR3. Trimming cost V 2 bases and J 4 bases; bases outside gene matches: 6. Germline V gives CDR1 SGHAT, CDR2 FQNNGV. The CDR3 here is CASSLIRGGLETQYF. The CDR3 DNA is TGTGCCAGCAGCTTAATTCGGGGGGGGCTAGAGACCCAGTACTTC.

This clonotype was found a few times. J is TRBJ2-3 and V is TRBV12-3 or TRBV12-4; D remains unclear. The CDR3 covers 13 residues. The ends were cut back, 2 bases at V and 5 bases at J, with 8 bases in the middle. Written as DNA, the CDR3 is TGTGCCAGCAGTTTAAAGAGATTAGATACGCAGTATTTT. Its translation: CASSLKRLDTQYF.

This clonotype was found a few times. The chain combines TRBV3-1 with TRBJ1-1, with D unresolved. CDR1 is LGHDT and CDR2 is YNNKEL in the germline V gene (reference sequence). V lost 0 bases and J lost 1, with 3 bases in between. This CDR3 has 13 residues. The chain's CDR3 is CASSQERNTEAFF. The DNA for the CDR3 is TGTGCCAGCAGCCAAGAGAGGAACACTGAAGCTTTCTTT.

The rearrangement uses TRBV10-3 and TRBJ2-4; D ambiguous. The J call may be in error: the DNA end matches TRBJ2-7 better. Germline-derived CDR1 and CDR2 are ENHRY and SYGVKD. The CDR3 is 14 residues long. For the CDR3, the DNA is TGTGCCATCAGTGACAGAGGTCCCGCCTACGAGCAGTACTTC. The encoded protein is CAISDRGPAYEQYF.

This clonotype was observed a handful of times. The chain uses TRBV28 and TRBJ1-2; TRBD1 agrees at 8 bases. CDR1 is MDHEN, CDR2 SYDVKM, per germline. V shed 3 bases and J 5 bases; nucleotides not matched to a gene: 8. The CDR3 runs to 15 residues. CDR3 region: CASSFPGGPLYGYTF. In DNA form, the CDR3 reads TGTGCCAGCAGTTTCCCAGGGGGCCCTTTGTATGGCTACACCTTC.